These T cell receptor beta chains were read from a single sample in a study of vaccination and CD4 T cells after COVID-19. Antigens for these TCRs are unknown. TCRdb redid the calling of the PCR reads with MiXCR, one entry per CDR3 protein. The table shows about 4,300 distinct CDR3 sequences, with roughly 65% occurring only once. Sequenced material: CD4+ T cells from blood, cultured in vitro. The receptor set was obtained from a human donor in good health. Both conserved end residues are part of each CDR3. The D gene is left open where the match is weak. A clone size is listed for some rows: how often the clone was seen (once, few, many), or a class if it is expanded.

v_gene	abundance	len	j_gene	d_gene	CDR3aa	CDR3nt
TRBV20-1	few	13	TRBJ2-3	NA	CSARKGVTDTQYF	TGCAGTGCTAGAAAAGGGGTCACAGATACGCAGTATTTT
TRBV5-1	once	17	TRBJ2-2	TRBD1	CASFTQPGQGTTGELFF	TGCGCCAGCTTTACCCAACCGGGACAGGGGACCACCGGGGAGCTGTTTTTT
TRBV6-5	few	16	TRBJ2-7	TRBD2	CASSLTSTGGGYEQYF	TGTGCCAGCAGTTTAACCTCTACTGGCGGGGGTTACGAGCAGTACTTC
TRBV30	NA	13	TRBJ1-2	TRBD1	CAWATGDGYGYTF	TGTGCCTGGGCCACAGGGGACGGCTATGGCTACACCTTC
TRBV7-2	NA	16	TRBJ2-7	TRBD1	CASSLTGTGTTYEQYF	TGTGCCAGCAGCCTGACCGGGACAGGGACCACCTACGAGCAGTACTTC
TRBV3-1	NA	15	TRBJ1-1	NA	CASSQLPGANTEAFF	TGTGCCAGCAGCCAACTCCCAGGGGCGAACACTGAAGCTTTCTTT
TRBV7-2	NA	16	TRBJ1-6	NA	CASSLPGTGYNSPLHF	TGTGCCAGCAGCTTACCGGGGACTGGCTATAATTCACCCCTCCACTTT
TRBV10-3	NA	13	TRBJ1-4	TRBD1	CAISGTGGEKLFF	TGTGCCATCAGTGGGACAGGGGGGGAAAAACTGTTTTTT
TRBV27	once	16	TRBJ2-3	TRBD2	CASSQTSGGPTDTQYF	TGTGCCAGCAGTCAAACTAGCGGGGGGCCCACAGATACGCAGTATTTT
TRBV7-2	large	16	TRBJ2-7	NA	CASSLAPPGAAYEQYF	TGTGCCAGCAGCTTAGCTCCCCCAGGGGCCGCCTACGAGCAGTACTTC
TRBV2	NA	18	TRBJ2-1	TRBD2	CASSEGVAGGRGGNEQFF	TGTGCCAGCAGTGAGGGGGTAGCGGGAGGGCGGGGGGGCAATGAGCAGTTCTTC
TRBV20-1	NA	13	TRBJ1-5	NA	CSASLQVDQPQHF	TGCAGTGCTAGTCTACAGGTTGATCAGCCCCAGCATTTT
TRBV6-5	few	16	TRBJ2-7	TRBD1	CASSFGQVGLAHEQYF	TGTGCCAGCAGTTTTGGACAGGTAGGACTCGCCCACGAGCAGTACTTC
TRBV20-1	medium-sized	15	TRBJ2-3	TRBD2	CSALGLAGSTDTQYF	TGCAGTGCTCTTGGACTAGCGGGGTCCACAGATACGCAGTATTTT
TRBV5-4	NA	14	TRBJ2-2	TRBD1	CASSTGANTGELFF	TGTGCCAGCAGCACAGGGGCCAACACCGGGGAGCTGTTTTTT
TRBV6-4	NA	13	TRBJ2-1	NA	CASRARLNNEQFF	TGTGCCAGCAGGGCCCGACTTAACAATGAGCAGTTCTTC
TRBV23-1	NA	14	TRBJ2-2	NA	CASSQTGGTGELFF	TGCGCCAGCAGTCAAACCGGGGGTACCGGGGAGCTGTTTTTT
TRBV7-2	few	16	TRBJ1-6	NA	CASSLGRAGAKSPLHF	TGTGCCAGCAGCTTAGGTCGAGCAGGGGCGAAATCACCCCTCCACTTT
TRBV27	NA	14	TRBJ1-6	NA	CASSFLPINSPLHF	TGTGCCAGCAGTTTTCTGCCGATTAATTCACCCCTCCACTTT
TRBV10-3	NA	15	TRBJ2-3	NA	CAISESGSEVDTQYF	TGTGCCATCAGTGAGTCTGGTTCAGAGGTCGATACGCAGTATTTT
TRBV2	NA	14	TRBJ2-5	NA	CASKAPGGQETQYF	TGTGCCAGCAAGGCCCCAGGCGGACAAGAGACCCAGTACTTC
TRBV20-1	NA	13	TRBJ1-5	NA	CSASEGPGQPQHF	TGCAGTGCTAGCGAGGGACCGGGCCAGCCCCAGCATTTT
TRBV19	NA	12	TRBJ1-3	NA	CASSINGNTIYF	TGTGCCAGTAGTATCAATGGAAACACCATATATTTT
TRBV15	few	16	TRBJ2-7	TRBD2	CATSRDRTSGPYEQYF	TGTGCCACCAGCAGAGATAGGACTAGCGGGCCCTACGAGCAGTACTTC
TRBV12-3/TRBV12-4	NA	19	TRBJ1-1	NA	CASSSITSWGATRNTEAFF	TGTGCCAGCAGCTCAATTACTTCGTGGGGAGCAACAAGGAACACTGAAGCTTTCTTT
TRBV20-1	NA	13	TRBJ1-2	NA	CSALDDPSYGYTF	TGCAGCGCCCTGGATGACCCTTCGTATGGCTACACCTTC
TRBV5-1	medium-sized	15	TRBJ2-7	NA	CASSSLGRPAYEQYF	TGCGCCAGCAGCTCTCTGGGACGGCCTGCCTACGAGCAGTACTTC
TRBV10-1	NA	15	TRBJ1-1	NA	CASSESGKGNTEAFF	TGCGCCAGCAGTGAATCAGGGAAGGGGAACACTGAAGCTTTCTTT
TRBV20-1	NA	15	TRBJ2-7	TRBD2	CSADGRASGIYEQYF	TGCAGTGCTGATGGGCGGGCTAGCGGTATCTACGAGCAGTACTTC
TRBV27	NA	19	TRBJ2-6	NA	CASSKTGLEVVSRANVLTF	TGTGCCAGCAGCAAGACCGGACTGGAGGTAGTGTCGAGGGCCAACGTCCTGACTTTC
TRBV7-2	NA	19	TRBJ2-5	TRBD2	CASSLYSGLAGGSQETQYF	TGTGCCAGCAGCCTATACTCAGGACTAGCGGGGGGGAGTCAAGAGACCCAGTACTTC
TRBV20-1	NA	11	TRBJ2-5	NA	CSAKQGETQYF	TGCAGTGCTAAACAGGGAGAGACCCAGTACTTC
TRBV27	few	16	TRBJ2-2	TRBD2	CASSPLAGVLTGELFF	TGTGCCAGCAGTCCCCTAGCGGGAGTCTTGACCGGGGAGCTGTTTTTT
TRBV30	NA	14	TRBJ1-2	NA	CALAGQGSNYGYTF	TGTGCCCTAGCGGGACAAGGGTCTAACTATGGCTACACCTTC